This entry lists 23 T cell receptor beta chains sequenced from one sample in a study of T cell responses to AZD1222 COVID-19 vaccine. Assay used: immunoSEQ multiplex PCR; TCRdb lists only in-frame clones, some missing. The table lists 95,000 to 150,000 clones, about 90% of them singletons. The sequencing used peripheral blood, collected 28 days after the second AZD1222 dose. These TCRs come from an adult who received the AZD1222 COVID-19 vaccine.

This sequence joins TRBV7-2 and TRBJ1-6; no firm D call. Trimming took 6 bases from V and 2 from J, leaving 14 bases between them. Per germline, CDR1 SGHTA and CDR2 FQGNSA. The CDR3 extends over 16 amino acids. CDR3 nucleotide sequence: TGTGCCAGCAGTCTGGACTCGGGCCCCTATAATTCACCCCTCCACTTT. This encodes CASSLDSGPYNSPLHF.

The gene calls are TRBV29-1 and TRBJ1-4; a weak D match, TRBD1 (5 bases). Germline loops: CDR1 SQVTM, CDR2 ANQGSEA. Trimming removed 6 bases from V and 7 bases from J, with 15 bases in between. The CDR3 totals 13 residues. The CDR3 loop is CSVYEDGGEKLFF. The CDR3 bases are TGCAGCGTGTATGAAGATGGGGGTGAAAAACTGTTTTTT.

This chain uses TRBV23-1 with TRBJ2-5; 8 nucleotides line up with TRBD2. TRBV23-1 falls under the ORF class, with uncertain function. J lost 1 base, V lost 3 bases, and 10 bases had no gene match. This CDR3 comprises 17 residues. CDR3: CASSHSGVAGTQETQYF. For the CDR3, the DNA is TGCGCCAGCAGTCACTCGGGGGTAGCGGGGACCCAAGAGACCCAGTACTTC.

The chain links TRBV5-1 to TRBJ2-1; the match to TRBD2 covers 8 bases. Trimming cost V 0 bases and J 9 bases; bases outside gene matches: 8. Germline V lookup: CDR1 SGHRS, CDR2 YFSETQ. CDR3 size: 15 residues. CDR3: CASSLAGAGGGEQFF. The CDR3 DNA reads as TGCGCCAGCAGCTTGGCCGGGGCGGGAGGAGGTGAGCAGTTCTTC.

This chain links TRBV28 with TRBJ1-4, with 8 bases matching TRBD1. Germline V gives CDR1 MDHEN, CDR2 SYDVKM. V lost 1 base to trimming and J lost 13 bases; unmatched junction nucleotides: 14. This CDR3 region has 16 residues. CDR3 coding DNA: TGTGCCAGCAGTTTATTTAGATCGACAGGGGAATTGGGACTGTTTTTT. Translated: CASSLFRSTGELGLFF.

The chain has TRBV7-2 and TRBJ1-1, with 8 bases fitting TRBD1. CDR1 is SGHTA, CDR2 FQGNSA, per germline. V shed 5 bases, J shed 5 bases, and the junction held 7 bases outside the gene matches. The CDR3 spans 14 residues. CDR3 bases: TGTGCCAGCAGCCCTCGACAGGGGAGGACTGAAGCTTTCTTT. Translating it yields CASSPRQGRTEAFF.

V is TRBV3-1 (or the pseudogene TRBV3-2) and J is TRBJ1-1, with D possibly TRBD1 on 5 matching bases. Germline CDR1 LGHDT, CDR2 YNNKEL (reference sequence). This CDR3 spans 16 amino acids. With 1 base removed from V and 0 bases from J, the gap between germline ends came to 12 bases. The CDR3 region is CASSQGWGSMNTEAFF. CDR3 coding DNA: TGTGCCAGCAGCCAAGGCTGGGGCTCCATGAACACTGAAGCTTTCTTT.

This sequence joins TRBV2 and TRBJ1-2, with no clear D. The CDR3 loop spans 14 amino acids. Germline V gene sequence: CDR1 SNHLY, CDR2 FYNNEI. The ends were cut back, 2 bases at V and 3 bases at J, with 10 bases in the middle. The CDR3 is CASSEIGNDYGYTF. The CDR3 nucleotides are TGTGCCAGCAGTGAAATTGGGAACGACTATGGCTACACCTTC.

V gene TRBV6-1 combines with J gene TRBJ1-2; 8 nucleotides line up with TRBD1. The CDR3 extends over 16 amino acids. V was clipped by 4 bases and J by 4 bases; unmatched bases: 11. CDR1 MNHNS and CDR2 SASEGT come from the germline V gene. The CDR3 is CASSVTGGHRAYGYTF. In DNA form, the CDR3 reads TGTGCCAGCAGTGTTACAGGGGGTCATCGGGCCTATGGCTACACCTTC.

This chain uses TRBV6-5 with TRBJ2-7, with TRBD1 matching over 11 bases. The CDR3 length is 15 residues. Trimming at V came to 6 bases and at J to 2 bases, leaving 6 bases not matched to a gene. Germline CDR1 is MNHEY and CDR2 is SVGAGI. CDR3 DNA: TGTGCCAGCAGGAGTGGGACAGGGGGGGCCTACGAGCAGTACTTC. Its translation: CASRSGTGGAYEQYF.

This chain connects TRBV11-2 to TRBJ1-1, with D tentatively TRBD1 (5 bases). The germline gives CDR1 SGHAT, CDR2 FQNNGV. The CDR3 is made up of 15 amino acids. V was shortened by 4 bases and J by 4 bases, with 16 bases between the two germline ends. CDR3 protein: CASSSGRSRGTEAFF. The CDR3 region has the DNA TGTGCCAGCAGCTCGGGACGGAGTCGGGGCACTGAAGCTTTCTTT.

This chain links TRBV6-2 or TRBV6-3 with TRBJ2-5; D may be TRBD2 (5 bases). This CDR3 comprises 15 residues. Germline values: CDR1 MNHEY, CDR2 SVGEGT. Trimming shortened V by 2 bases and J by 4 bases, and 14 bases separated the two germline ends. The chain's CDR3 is CASSYGRLNGETQYF. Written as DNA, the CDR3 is TGTGCCAGCAGTTACGGGAGATTGAATGGAGAGACCCAGTACTTC.

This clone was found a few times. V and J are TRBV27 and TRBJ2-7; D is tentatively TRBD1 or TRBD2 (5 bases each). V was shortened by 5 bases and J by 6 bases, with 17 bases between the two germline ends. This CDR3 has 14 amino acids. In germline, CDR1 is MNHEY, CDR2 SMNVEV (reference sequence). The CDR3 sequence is CASSLKKGTAEQYF. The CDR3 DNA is TGTGCCAGCAGTCTCAAAAAAGGGACCGCCGAGCAGTACTTC.

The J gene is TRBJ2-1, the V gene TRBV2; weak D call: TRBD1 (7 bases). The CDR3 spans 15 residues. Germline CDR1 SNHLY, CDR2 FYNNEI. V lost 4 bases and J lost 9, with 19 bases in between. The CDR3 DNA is TGTGCCAGCAGTGCGGACAGGAGGGCTTTGGGTGAGCAGTTCTTC. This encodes CASSADRRALGEQFF.

The CDR3 is CASSLSGRGNMNTEAFF. DNA of the CDR3: TGTGCCAGCAGTTTATCGGGCAGGGGGAACATGAACACTGAAGCTTTCTTT. The V and J genes are TRBV27 and TRBJ1-1; 7 bases align to TRBD1. The CDR3 spans 17 residues. Germline V gives CDR1 MNHEY, CDR2 SMNVEV (reference sequence). Losses at the gene ends were 0 bases for V and 0 bases for J; bases not matched to a gene: 7.

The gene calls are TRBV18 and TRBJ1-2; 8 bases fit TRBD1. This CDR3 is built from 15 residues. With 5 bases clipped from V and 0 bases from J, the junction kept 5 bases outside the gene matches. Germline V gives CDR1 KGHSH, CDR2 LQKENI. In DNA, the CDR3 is TGTGCCAGCTCAGGTCGGACAGGGCCTAACTATGGCTACACCTTC. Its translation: CASSGRTGPNYGYTF. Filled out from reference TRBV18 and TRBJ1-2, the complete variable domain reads NAGVMQNPRHLVRRRGQEARLRCSPMKGHSHVYWYRQLPEEGLKFMVYLQKENIIDESGMPKERFSAEFPKEGPSILRIQQVVRGDSAAYFCASSGRTGPNYGYTFGSGTRLTVV.

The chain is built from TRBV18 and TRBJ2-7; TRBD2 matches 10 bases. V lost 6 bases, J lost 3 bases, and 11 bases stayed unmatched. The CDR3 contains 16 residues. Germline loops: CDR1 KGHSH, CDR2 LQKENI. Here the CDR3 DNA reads TGTGCCAGCTCCCCAGGGCTAGCGGGAGTTATCTACGAGCAGTACTTC. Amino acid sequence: CASSPGLAGVIYEQYF.

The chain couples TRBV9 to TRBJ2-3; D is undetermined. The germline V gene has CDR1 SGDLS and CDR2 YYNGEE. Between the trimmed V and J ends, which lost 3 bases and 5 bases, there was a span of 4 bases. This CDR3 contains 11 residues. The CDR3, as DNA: TGTGCCAGCAGCGCTGAAGATACGCAGTATTTT. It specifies CASSAEDTQYF. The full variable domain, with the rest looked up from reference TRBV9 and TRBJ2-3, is DSGVTQTPKHLITATGQRVTLRCSPRSGDLSVYWYQQSLDQGLQFLIQYYNGEERAKGNILERFSAQQFPDLHSELNLSSLELGDSALYFCASSAEDTQYFGPGTRLTVL.

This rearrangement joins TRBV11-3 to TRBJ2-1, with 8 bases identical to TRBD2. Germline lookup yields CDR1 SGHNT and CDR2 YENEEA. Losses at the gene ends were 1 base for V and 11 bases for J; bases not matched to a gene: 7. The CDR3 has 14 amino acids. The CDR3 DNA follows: TGTGCCAGCAGCTTAGGGGGTAGCGGGAAACAGCAGTTCTTC. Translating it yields CASSLGGSGKQQFF.

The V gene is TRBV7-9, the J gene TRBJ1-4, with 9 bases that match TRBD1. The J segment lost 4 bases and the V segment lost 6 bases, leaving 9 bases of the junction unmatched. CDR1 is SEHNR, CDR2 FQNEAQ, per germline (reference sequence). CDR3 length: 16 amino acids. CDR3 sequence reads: CASSQDRGAHNEKLFF. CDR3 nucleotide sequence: TGTGCCAGCAGTCAGGACAGGGGCGCCCATAATGAAAAACTGTTTTTT.

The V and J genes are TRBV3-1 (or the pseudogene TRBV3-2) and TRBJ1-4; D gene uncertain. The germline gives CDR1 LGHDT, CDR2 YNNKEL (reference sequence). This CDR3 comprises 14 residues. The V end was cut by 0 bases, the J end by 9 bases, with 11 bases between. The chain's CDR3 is CASSQEATPKKLFF. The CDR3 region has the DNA TGTGCCAGCAGCCAAGAGGCGACCCCCAAAAAACTGTTTTTT.

The chain's CDR3 is CASSQVRLGGYTF. The CDR3 DNA sequence: TGTGCCAGCAGCCAAGTCAGGTTGGGTGGCTACACCTTC. The chain uses TRBV14 and TRBJ1-2; no reliable D call. Germline lookup yields CDR1 SGHDN and CDR2 FVKESK. The CDR3 length is 13 residues. Trimming cost V 1 base and J 7 bases, with 10 bases left between them.

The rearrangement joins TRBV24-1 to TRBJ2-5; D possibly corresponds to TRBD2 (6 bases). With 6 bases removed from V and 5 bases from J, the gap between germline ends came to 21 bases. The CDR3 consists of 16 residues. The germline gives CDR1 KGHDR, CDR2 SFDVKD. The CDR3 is CATSLGGLGSGETQYF. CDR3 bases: TGTGCCACCAGTTTGGGAGGTTTGGGGTCGGGGGAGACCCAGTACTTC.